The 3 T cell receptor beta chains below all came from one sample that was sequenced in a study of beta chain features in type 1 diabetes. The entirety of the isolated RNA underwent reverse transcription, so expressed TCRB transcripts were sequenced. The repertoire was sequenced with immunoSEQ multiplex PCR; TCRdb's copy has only in-frame clones and lacks some. The sample holds 200,000 to 250,000 clones; 13% to 15% are singletons and the top ten take 0.026%. The sequenced material came from naive CD4+ T cells from blood. These receptors all stem from a woman aged 40 to 50 in good health.

In this sample, this clone turned up a few times. V usage is TRBV2 and J usage is TRBJ2-5, with 7 bases identical to TRBD1. J gave up 3 bases and V 10 bases, and 11 bases lay outside the gene matches. Germline CDR1 SNHLY, CDR2 FYNNEI. The CDR3 extends over 14 amino acids. CDR3 sequence reads: CATGGLTGKETQYF. In DNA form, the CDR3 reads TGTGCCACGGGTGGATTGACAGGGAAAGAGACCCAGTACTTC.

The chain couples TRBV5-6 to TRBJ1-1; TRBD1 aligns across 7 bases. Germline CDR1 is SGHDT and CDR2 is YYEEEE. CDR3 length: 17 residues. The trim removed 0 bases at V and 3 bases at J, leaving 11 bases unmatched. The chain's CDR3 is CASSLVITGVVDTEAFF. The CDR3 region has the DNA TGTGCCAGCAGCTTGGTAATAACAGGGGTCGTCGACACTGAAGCTTTCTTT.

The V and J genes are TRBV7-6 and TRBJ2-7, with 7 bases matching TRBD1. With 1 base clipped from V and 6 bases from J, the junction kept 12 bases outside the gene matches. Germline CDR1 SGHVS, CDR2 FNYEAQ. The CDR3 is 16 amino acids. This CDR3 is CASSLGQGVEGAEQYF. As DNA, the CDR3 is TGTGCCAGCAGCTTAGGGCAGGGGGTTGAAGGAGCCGAGCAGTACTTC.